This T cell receptor (beta chain) was obtained from a study of T cells in Graves' hyperthyroidism and ophthalmopathy. Overall study results and limits: Appearing also in blood were most of the thyroid clonotypes expanded above 0.001.

This clonotype was seen a handful of times. Its specificity is unknown. Amplification of TCR beta CDR3 regions used RNA as the template. During a first-round RT-PCR of the TCR CDR3, the HTBI primer set was used. TCRdb independently ran MiXCR on the multiplex PCR reads; one entry per CDR3 protein. The sample holds more than 500,000 distinct CDR3 sequences; 40% to 55% are singletons and the top ten take 15% to 20%. Any patient presenting with uncontrolled infection, other autoimmune disease, pregnancy or lactation was left out. The receptor's source is an adult woman with Graves' disease, either hyperthyroidism or ophthalmopathy (not recorded which). The sequencing sample was made of peripheral blood or thyroid tissue (not recorded which).

CDR3 region: CASSSKMQTYEQYF. The CDR3 coding sequence is TGTGCCAGCTCATCGAAGATGCAGACCTACGAGCAGTACTTC. J is TRBJ2-7 and V is TRBV18, with unresolved D. V was trimmed by 5 bases and J by 2 bases, leaving 13 bases between them. The CDR3 totals 14 residues. The V gene's germline CDR1 is KGHSH and CDR2 LQKENI.